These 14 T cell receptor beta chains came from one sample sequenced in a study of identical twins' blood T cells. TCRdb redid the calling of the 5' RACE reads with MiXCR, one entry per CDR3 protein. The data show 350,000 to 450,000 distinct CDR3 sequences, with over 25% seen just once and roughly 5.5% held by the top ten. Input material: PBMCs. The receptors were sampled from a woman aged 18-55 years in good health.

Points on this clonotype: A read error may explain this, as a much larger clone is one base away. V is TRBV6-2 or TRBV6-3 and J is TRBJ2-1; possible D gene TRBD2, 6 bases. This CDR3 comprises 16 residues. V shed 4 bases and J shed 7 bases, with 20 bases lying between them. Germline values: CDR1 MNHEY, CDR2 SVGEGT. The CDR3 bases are TGTGCCAGCAGTTTAATGGCGGAGGGGCGATCAAATGAGCAGTTCTTC. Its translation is CASSLMAEGRSNEQFF.

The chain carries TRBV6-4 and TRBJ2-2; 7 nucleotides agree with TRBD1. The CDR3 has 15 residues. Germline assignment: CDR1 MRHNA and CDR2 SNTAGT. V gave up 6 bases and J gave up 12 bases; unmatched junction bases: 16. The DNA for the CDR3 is TGTGCCAGCAGAATGACAGGGTCGCACACCGAGAAGCTGTTTTTT. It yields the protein CASRMTGSHTEKLFF.

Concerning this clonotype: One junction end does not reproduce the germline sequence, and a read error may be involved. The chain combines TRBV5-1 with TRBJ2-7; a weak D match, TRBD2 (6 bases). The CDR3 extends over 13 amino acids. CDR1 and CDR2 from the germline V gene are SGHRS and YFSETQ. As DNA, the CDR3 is TGCGCCAACAGCTTGACTAGTGTTTACGAGCAGTACTTC. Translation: CANSLTSVYEQYF.

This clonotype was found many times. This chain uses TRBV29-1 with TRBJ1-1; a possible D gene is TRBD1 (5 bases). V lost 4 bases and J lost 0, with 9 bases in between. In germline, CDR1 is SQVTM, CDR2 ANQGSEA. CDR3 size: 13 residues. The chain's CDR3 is CSVGEGLNTEAFF. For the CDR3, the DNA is TGCAGCGTTGGGGAGGGGTTGAACACTGAAGCTTTCTTT.

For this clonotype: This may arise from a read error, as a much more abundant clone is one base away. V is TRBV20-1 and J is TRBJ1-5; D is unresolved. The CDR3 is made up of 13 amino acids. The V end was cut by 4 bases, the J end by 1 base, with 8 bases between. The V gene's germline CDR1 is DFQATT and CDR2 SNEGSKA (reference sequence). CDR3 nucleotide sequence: TGCAGTGCTAACTGGGTGAGCAATCAGCCCCAGCATTTT. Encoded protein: CSANWVSNQPQHF.

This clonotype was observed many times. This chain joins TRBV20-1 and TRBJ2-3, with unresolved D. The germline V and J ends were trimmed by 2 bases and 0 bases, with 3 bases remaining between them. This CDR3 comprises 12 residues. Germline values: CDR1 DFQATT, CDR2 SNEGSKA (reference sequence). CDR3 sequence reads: CSARRSTDTQYF. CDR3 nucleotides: TGCAGTGCTAGACGGAGCACAGATACGCAGTATTTT.

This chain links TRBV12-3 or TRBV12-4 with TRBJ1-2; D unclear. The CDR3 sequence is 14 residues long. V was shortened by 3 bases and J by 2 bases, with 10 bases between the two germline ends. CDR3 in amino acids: CASSFLRANYGYTF. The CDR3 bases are TGTGCCAGCAGTTTCCTGAGGGCGAACTATGGCTACACCTTC.

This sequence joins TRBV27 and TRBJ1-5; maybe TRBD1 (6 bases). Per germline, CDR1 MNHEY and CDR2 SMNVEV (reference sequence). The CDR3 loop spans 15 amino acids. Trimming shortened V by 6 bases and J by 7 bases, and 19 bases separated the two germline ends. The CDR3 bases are TGTGCCAGCAGCGTATCTCCCAGGGGAGAACAGCCCCAGCATTTT. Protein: CASSVSPRGEQPQHF.

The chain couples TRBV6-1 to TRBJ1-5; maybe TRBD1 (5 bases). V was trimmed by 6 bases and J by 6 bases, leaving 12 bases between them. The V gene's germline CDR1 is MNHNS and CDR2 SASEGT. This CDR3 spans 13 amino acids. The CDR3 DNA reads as TGTGCCAGCAGGAAGGGACTGGGTCAGCCCCAGCATTTT. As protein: CASRKGLGQPQHF.

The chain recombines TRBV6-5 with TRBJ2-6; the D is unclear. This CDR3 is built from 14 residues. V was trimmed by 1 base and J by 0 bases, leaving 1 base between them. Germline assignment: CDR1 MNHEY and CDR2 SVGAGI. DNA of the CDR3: TGTGCCAGCAGTTACTTCTCTGGGGCCAACGTCCTGACTTTC. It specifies CASSYFSGANVLTF.

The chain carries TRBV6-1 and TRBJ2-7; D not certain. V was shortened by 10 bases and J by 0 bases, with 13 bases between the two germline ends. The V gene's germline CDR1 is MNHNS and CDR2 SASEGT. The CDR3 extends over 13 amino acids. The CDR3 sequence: CATSPGSSYEQYF. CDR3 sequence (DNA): TGTGCCACCTCACCGGGCTCCTCCTACGAGCAGTACTTC.

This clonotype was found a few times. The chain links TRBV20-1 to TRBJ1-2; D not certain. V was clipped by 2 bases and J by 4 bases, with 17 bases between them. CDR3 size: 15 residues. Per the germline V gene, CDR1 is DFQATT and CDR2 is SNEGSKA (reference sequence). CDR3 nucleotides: TGCAGTGCTAGAAGAGGCGGATCCACTACCTATGGCTACACCTTC. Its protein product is CSARRGGSTTYGYTF.

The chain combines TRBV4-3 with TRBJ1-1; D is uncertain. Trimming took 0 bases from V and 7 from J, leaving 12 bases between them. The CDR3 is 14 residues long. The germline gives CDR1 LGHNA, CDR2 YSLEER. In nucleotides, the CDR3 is TGCGCCAGCAGCCAAGATCCGGGATTCAGTGAAGCTTTCTTT. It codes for CASSQDPGFSEAFF.

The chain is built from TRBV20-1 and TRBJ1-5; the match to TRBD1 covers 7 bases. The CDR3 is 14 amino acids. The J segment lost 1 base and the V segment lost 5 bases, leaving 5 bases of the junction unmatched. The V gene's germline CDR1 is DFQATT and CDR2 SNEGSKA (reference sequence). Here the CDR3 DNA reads TGCAGTGCTTCTGGGACAGTCAGCAATCAGCCCCAGCATTTT. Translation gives CSASGTVSNQPQHF.